This T cell receptor (beta chain) was observed in a study of T cells in Graves' hyperthyroidism and ophthalmopathy. Study-wide results and limits: Expanded thyroid clonotypes (above 0.001) were mostly also found in blood.

Clinical symptoms, serum thyroxine and TRAb, thyroid ultrasound and orbital computed tomography were used for the diagnoses. The source material, RNA transcripts, was used to amplify TCR beta CDR3 regions. The TCR CDR3 was amplified in a first-round RT-PCR using the HTBI primer set. TCRdb redid the calling of the multiplex PCR reads with MiXCR, one entry per CDR3 protein. The sample consists of 300,000 to 450,000 distinct CDR3 sequences, 17% of them appearing once. Germline V gene lookup returns CDR1 SGHRS and CDR2 YFSETQ. This CDR3 spans 15 amino acids. The V gene lost 0 bases and the J gene lost 1 base, with 10 bases spanning the gap. The table lists this clonotype with many counts. Its antigen is still unknown.

The source material was blood. V is TRBV5-1 and J is TRBJ1-1; D is unclear. This sequence originates from a woman in her 30s with Graves' hyperthyroidism that later progressed to Graves' ophthalmopathy. CDR3 nucleotides: TGCGCCAGCAGCTTGGACCTGGGAAGGAACACTGAAGCTTTCTTT. It codes for CASSLDLGRNTEAFF.